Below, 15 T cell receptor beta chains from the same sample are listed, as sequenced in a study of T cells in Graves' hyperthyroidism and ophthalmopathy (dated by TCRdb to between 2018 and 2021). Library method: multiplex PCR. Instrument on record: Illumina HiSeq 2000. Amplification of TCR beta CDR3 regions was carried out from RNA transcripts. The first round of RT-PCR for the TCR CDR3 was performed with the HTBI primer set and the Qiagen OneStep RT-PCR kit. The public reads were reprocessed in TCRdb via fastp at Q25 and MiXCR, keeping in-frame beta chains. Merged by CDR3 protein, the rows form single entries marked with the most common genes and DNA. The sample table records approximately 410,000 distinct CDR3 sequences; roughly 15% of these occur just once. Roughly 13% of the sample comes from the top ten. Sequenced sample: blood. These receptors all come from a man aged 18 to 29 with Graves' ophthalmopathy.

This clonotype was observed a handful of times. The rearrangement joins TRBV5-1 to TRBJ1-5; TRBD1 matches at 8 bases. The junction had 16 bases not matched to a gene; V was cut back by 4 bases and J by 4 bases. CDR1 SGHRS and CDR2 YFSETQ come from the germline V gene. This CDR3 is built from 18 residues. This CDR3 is CASSPRKGQGGENQPQHF. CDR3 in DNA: TGCGCCAGCAGCCCCCGAAAAGGACAGGGCGGTGAAAATCAGCCCCAGCATTTT.

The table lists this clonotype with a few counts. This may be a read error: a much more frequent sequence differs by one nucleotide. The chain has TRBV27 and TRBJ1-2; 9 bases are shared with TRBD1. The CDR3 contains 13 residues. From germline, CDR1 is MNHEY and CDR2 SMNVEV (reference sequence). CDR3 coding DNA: TGTGCCAGTCGGACAGGGGTTAACTATGACTACACCTTC. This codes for CASRTGVNYDYTF.

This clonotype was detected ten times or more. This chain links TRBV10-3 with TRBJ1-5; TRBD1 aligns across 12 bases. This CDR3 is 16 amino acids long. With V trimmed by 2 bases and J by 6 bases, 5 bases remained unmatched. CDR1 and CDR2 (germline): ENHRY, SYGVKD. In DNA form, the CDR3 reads TGTGCCATCAGTGAGCCTGGGGGACAGGGGGCTCAGCCCCAGCATTTT. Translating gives CAISEPGGQGAQPQHF.

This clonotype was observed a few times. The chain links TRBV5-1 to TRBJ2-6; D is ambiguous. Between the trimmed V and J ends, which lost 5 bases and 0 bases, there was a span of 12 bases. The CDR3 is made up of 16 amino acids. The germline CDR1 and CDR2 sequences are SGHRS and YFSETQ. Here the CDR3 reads CASSLYFGSGANVLTF. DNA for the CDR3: TGCGCCAGCAGTCTCTACTTCGGCTCTGGGGCCAACGTCCTGACTTTC.

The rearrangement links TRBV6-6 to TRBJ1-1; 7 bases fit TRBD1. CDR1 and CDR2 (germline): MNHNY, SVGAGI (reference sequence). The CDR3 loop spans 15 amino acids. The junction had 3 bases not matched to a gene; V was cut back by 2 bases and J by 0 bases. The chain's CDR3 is CASSYRGLMNTEAFF. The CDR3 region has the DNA TGTGCCAGCAGTTACAGGGGGCTCATGAACACTGAAGCTTTCTTT.

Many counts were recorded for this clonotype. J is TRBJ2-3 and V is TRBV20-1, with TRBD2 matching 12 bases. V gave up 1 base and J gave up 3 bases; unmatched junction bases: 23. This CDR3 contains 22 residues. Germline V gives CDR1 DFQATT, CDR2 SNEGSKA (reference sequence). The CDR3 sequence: CSARAQNRLAGDLRLWTDTQYF. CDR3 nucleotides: TGCAGTGCTAGAGCCCAAAATCGACTAGCGGGAGACCTTCGGTTATGGACAGATACGCAGTATTTT.

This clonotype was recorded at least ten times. CDR3 loop: CASSLTSRNEQFF. The CDR3 region has the DNA TGTGCCAGCAGCTTAACTTCGCGGAATGAGCAGTTCTTC. V and J are TRBV7-3 and TRBJ2-1, with unresolved D. The V gene lost 0 bases and the J gene lost 7 bases, with 7 bases spanning the gap. Germline loops: CDR1 SGHTA, CDR2 FQGTGA. CDR3 length: 13 amino acids. Variable domain in full (rest from reference TRBV7-3 and TRBJ2-1): GAGVSQTPSNKVTEKGKYVELRCDPISGHTALYWYRQSLGQGPEFLIYFQGTGAADDSGLPNDRFFAVRPEGSVSTLKIQRTERGDSAVYLCASSLTSRNEQFFGPGTRLTVL.

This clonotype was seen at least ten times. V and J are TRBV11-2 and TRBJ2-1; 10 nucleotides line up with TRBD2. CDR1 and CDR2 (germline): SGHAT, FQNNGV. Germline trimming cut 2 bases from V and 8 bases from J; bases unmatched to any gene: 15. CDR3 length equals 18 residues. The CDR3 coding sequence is TGTGCCAGCAGCTTAAGGGGTTCTAGCGGGAGTGAGTCCGATGAGCAGTTCTTC. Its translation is CASSLRGSSGSESDEQFF.

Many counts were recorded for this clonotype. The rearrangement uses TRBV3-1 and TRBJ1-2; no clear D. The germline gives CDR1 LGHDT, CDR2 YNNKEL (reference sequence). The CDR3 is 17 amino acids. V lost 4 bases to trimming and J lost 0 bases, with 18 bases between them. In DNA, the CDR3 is TGTGCCAGCAGCCTAGGCCCCCACAGCCATACTAACTATGGCTACACCTTC. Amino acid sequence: CASSLGPHSHTNYGYTF. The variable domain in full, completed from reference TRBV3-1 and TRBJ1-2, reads DTAVSQTPKYLVTQMGNDKSIKCEQNLGHDTMYWYKQDSKKFLKIMFSYNNKELIINETVPNRFSPKSPDKAHLNLHINSLELGDSAVYFCASSLGPHSHTNYGYTFGSGTRLTVV.

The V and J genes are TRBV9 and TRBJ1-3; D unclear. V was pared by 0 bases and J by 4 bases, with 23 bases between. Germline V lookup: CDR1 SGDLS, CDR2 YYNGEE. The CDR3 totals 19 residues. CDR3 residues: CASSVAGVGVPSPGNTIYF. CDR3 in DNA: TGTGCCAGCAGCGTAGCCGGGGTGGGAGTACCATCCCCGGGAAACACCATATATTTT.

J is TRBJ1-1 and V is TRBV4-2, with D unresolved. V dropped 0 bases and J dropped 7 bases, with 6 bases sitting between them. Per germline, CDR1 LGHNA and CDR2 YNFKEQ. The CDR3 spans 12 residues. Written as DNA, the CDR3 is TGTGCCAGCAGCCAAGAGGCAGATGAAGCTTTCTTT. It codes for CASSQEADEAFF.

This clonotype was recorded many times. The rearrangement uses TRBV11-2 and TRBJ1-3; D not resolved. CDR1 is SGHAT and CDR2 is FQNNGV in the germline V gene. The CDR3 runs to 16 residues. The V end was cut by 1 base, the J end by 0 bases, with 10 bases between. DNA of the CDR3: TGTGCCAGCAGCTTAGCGCGGCCAGGCTCTGGAAACACCATATATTTT. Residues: CASSLARPGSGNTIYF.

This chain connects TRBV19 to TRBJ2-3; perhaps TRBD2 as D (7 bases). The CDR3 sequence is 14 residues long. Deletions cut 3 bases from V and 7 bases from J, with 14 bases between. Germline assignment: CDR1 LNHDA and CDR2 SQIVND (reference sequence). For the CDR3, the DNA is TGTGCCAGTAGTATTGCGGGGGCTGCCTATACGCAGTATTTT. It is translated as CASSIAGAAYTQYF. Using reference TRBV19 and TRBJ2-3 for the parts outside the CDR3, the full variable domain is DGGITQSPKYLFRKEGQNVTLSCEQNLNHDAMYWYRQDPGQGLRLIYYSQIVNDFQKGDIAEGYSVSREKKESFPLTVTSAQKNPTAFYLCASSIAGAAYTQYFGPGTRLTVL.

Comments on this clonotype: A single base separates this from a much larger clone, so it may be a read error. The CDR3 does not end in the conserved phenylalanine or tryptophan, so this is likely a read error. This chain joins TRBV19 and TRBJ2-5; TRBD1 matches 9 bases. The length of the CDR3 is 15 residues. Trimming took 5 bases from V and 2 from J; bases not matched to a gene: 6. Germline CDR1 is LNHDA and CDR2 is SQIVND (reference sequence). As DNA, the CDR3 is TGTGCCAGTAGTGTAACCGGGACAGGGCAAGAGACCCAGTACCTC. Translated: CASSVTGTGQETQYL.

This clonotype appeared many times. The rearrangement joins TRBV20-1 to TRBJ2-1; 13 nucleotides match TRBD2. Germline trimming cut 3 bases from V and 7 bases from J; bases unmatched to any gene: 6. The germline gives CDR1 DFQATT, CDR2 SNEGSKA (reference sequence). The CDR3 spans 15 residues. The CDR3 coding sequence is TGCAGTGCTAGGGTACTAGCGGGAGGGCTTAATGAGCAGTTCTTC. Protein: CSARVLAGGLNEQFF.